A single T cell receptor beta chain is shown here with its context. Its matching antigen is unknown. The repertoire was sequenced with immunoSEQ multiplex PCR; TCRdb's copy has only in-frame clones and lacks some. The table includes 75,000 to 100,000 clones, around nine tenths detected once. These data come from a study of T cell responses to AZD1222 COVID-19 vaccine. Study conclusions and caveats: In the spike-specific TCR repertoire, nearly half reportedly target unmutated variant regions.

This CDR3 region has 12 residues. Per the germline V gene, CDR1 is GTSNPN and CDR2 is SVGIG (reference sequence). Deletions cut 2 bases from V and 6 bases from J, with 10 bases between. The chain carries TRBV30 and TRBJ1-1; D is uncertain. Here the sequenced sample was peripheral blood, taken on day 0 of AZD1222 vaccination. This sequence originates from an adult in good health. The CDR3 nucleotides read TGTGCCTGGAGTCTCGACACGGCTGAAGCTTTCTTT. This codes for CAWSLDTAEAFF.